This section outlines one TCR beta chain sequence together with its context. What it binds is not known. Germline assignment: CDR1 MNHNS and CDR2 SASEGT. Trimming took 7 bases from V and 1 from J; bases not matched to a gene: 6. This CDR3 is 15 amino acids long. This entry comes from a study of cytomegalovirus exposure and HLA in healthy donors. Study-wide results and caveats: Later genetic work tied a missense DCLRE1C variant to beta-chain V and J trimming. In vitro work confirmed that a few CMV-associated chains recognize CMV antigens. In a later analysis, DRB1 alleles had the most associated TCRs; HLA-C alleles the fewest.

PCR was performed using 60 Vbeta and 13 Jbeta primers. The data were produced by immunoSEQ multiplex PCR, yet TCRdb's version contains in-frame clones alone and is incomplete. The data contain about 140,000 clones, around 73% of them singletons. The sequenced sample consisted of PBMCs. The chain employs TRBV6-1 and TRBJ1-1; 10 bases are a match to TRBD1. This receptor was taken from a female donor in good health and CMV-seronegative. This CDR3 reads CASKRTGGSNTEAFF. In DNA, the CDR3 is TGTGCCAGCAAGCGGACAGGGGGATCGAACACTGAAGCTTTCTTT.